A selection of T cell receptor beta chains follows, all from one sample in a study of shared clonotypes between healthy human individuals. Sequencing was performed with immunoSEQ multiplex PCR; in TCRdb, only in-frame clones are kept and a portion is missing. The sample contains some 2,000,000 clones, about 94% of which appear only once. Source material: naive CD4+ T cells sorted from blood. The receptors shown here come from a man aged 18 to 29 in good health. The CDR3 runs from the conserved cysteine through the conserved F or W. The order of the fields is clone size, V gene, CDR3 length, D gene, J gene, CDR3 DNA, CDR3 protein. The D gene is left open where the match is weak. Where a row states a size, it is once, few, many or the class of an expanded clone; other rows omit it.

-	TRBV2	13	-	TRBJ1-5	TGTGCCAGCTCCGGCACAGGCAATCAGCCCCAGCATTTT	CASSGTGNQPQHF
-	TRBV7-9	15	-	TRBJ2-1	TGTGCCAGCAGCTTAGGGGGACTGAAGTCCCATGAGCAGTTCTTC	CASSLGGLKSHEQFF
once	TRBV11-2	14	TRBD1	TRBJ2-7	TGTGCCAGCAGCAGGGACAGGGAGGTTGGGGAGCAGTACTTC	CASSRDREVGEQYF
once	TRBV2	15	-	TRBJ1-1	TGTGCCAGCAGATTCCAAAAGACAGGGAACACTGAAGCTTTCTTT	CASRFQKTGNTEAFF
-	TRBV10-3	13	TRBD1	TRBJ2-7	TGTGCCATCAGTCCGGGACAGGGATCCGAGCAGTACTTC	CAISPGQGSEQYF
-	TRBV6-5	15	-	TRBJ1-1	TGTGCCAGCAGTTACTCTGGGACCACGCGGACTGAAGCTTTCTTT	CASSYSGTTRTEAFF
-	TRBV9	15	-	TRBJ2-7	TGTGCCAGCAGCGTAGGTCAGGCGAGCTCCTACGAGCAGTACTTC	CASSVGQASSYEQYF
-	TRBV7-2	18	TRBD1	TRBJ1-2	TGTGCCAGCAGCTTTTTTGCGGACAGGGGGCGCATAGACTATGGCTACACCTTC	CASSFFADRGRIDYGYTF
-	TRBV29-1	14	TRBD1	TRBJ1-2	TGCAGCGTTGAGCGGCTAGGACAGGCCTATGGCTACACCTTC	CSVERLGQAYGYTF
-	TRBV2	15	TRBD1	TRBJ1-4	TGTGCCAGCACCCAAAGCAGGGGGCGACTCGGAAAACTGTTTTTT	CASTQSRGRLGKLFF
-	TRBV25-1	15	-	TRBJ2-2	TGTGCCAGCAGTGCTCCTCGGACTACCTCCGGGGAGCTGTTTTTT	CASSAPRTTSGELFF
-	TRBV10-3	15	-	TRBJ2-2	TGTGCCATCAGTAACGTCGGTAGCATTCCCGGGGAGCTGTTTTTT	CAISNVGSIPGELFF
-	TRBV10-3	17	-	TRBJ2-4	TGTGCCATCAGTGAGTCGCAAACTTTATTGACCAAAAACATTCAGTACTTC	CAISESQTLLTKNIQYF
once	TRBV11-1	15	TRBD1	TRBJ2-2	TGTGCCAGCAGCTTATGGGACAGGGGCTCCGGGGAGCTGTTTTTT	CASSLWDRGSGELFF
-	TRBV28	16	TRBD2	TRBJ2-7	TGTGCCAGCAACACTCCGGGACTAGGGGAGCTGGGGGAGCAGTACTTC	CASNTPGLGELGEQYF
-	TRBV5-4	15	TRBD1	TRBJ2-1	TGTGCCAGCAGCGGCGACAGGGGAAGTTGGAATGAGCAGTTCTTC	CASSGDRGSWNEQFF
-	TRBV29-1	14	-	TRBJ2-7	TGCAGCGTTGCGGGGGGCAGGGGACCCTACGAGCAGTACTTC	CSVAGGRGPYEQYF
-	TRBV6-5	14	TRBD2	TRBJ2-5	TGTGCCAGCAGAAGAGCGGGGGGGGATGAGACCCAGTACTTC	CASRRAGGDETQYF
once	TRBV5-4	16	-	TRBJ2-5	TGTGCCAGCAGCTTGGCCGCAGTAACTGGGCAAGAGACCCAGTACTTC	CASSLAAVTGQETQYF
-	TRBV7-9	16	TRBD1	TRBJ1-5	TGTGCCAGCAGCCGCTTAACGGACAGGGACAACCAGCCCCAGCATTTT	CASSRLTDRDNQPQHF
-	TRBV27	13	-	TRBJ1-1	TGTGCCAGCAGCCACTCGGGACGTTATGAAGCTTTCTTT	CASSHSGRYEAFF
-	TRBV7-2	16	-	TRBJ1-4	TGTGCCAGCAGCTTAGCTCCAACAGCAGTAGGTGAAAAACTGTTTTTT	CASSLAPTAVGEKLFF